The table lists the clone carrying this T cell receptor beta chain with a count of one. Its antigen is currently unknown. Trimming took 6 bases from V and 7 from J, leaving 16 bases between them. Germline loops: CDR1 MGHDK, CDR2 SYGVNS. The CDR3 spans 14 residues. These data originate in a study of cytomegalovirus exposure and HLA in healthy donors. Study observations and caveats: When analyzed later, the rates of TCR association showed variation by HLA locus, with DRB1 the most and HLA-C the fewest. Per published reports, the classifier diagnosed cytomegalovirus status with high specificity and sensitivity.

The PCR ran on 60 Vbeta and 13 Jbeta primers. Repertoires were generated with immunoSEQ multiplex PCR, while TCRdb's copy carries only in-frame clones and drops some. This table has about 120,000 clones, 80% appearing once. The receptor's source is a young man in good health and CMV-seropositive. The chain recombines TRBV25-1 with TRBJ2-1; the D gene is possibly TRBD1 (6 bases). Sequenced input: PBMCs. CDR3: CASSLQGTWNEQFF. DNA of the CDR3: TGTGCCAGCAGCCTACAGGGTACTTGGAATGAGCAGTTCTTC.